This entry features one T cell receptor beta chain sequence. Its antigen remains unidentified. The data were produced by immunoSEQ multiplex PCR, yet TCRdb's version contains in-frame clones alone and is incomplete. The sample lists about 19,000 clones; about nine tenths were seen once. The entry originates in a study of graft-versus-host responses after intestinal transplantation. About the study: Induction with anti-thymocyte globulin, then tacrolimus and steroids for around three years, was given to all recipients.

The germline CDR1 and CDR2 sequences are LNHNV and YYDKDF (reference sequence). This CDR3 is 15 amino acids long. V was pared by 2 bases and J by 5 bases, with 9 bases of the junction left unmatched. Points from the study as a whole: An association linked early post-transplant HvG declines with peak circulating GvH clone levels. Within allografts, high graft-versus-host to host-versus-graft clonal ratios were seen among patients with graft-donor T cell macrochimerism.

The V call is TRBV15, the J call TRBJ2-7, with TRBD1 matching over 7 bases. The source of this sequence is a human patient who received an intestinal transplant, so some T cells may come from the graft donor. Sequenced here: PBMCs, sampled less than 400 days after transplant. In DNA, the CDR3 is TGTGCCACCAGCAGATTCCGGGACAGACGGGACGAGCAGTACTTC. This codes for CATSRFRDRRDEQYF.